The 8 T cell receptor beta chains reported below all come from one sample, sequenced in a study of metastatic and nonmetastatic thyroid tumors. TCRdb re-clonotyped the PCR reads via MiXCR. The profile covers 45,000 to 60,000 clones, with approximately 15% appearing a single time and just under 3% taken by the ten largest. All patients were untreated before thyroid surgery. Sequencing was performed on blood. The receptors were sampled from a female donor with papillary thyroid cancer or a benign thyroid nodule (not recorded which). Some clones in this sample may be carry-over from other donors' samples.

This clone was detected many times. This chain links TRBV4-1 with TRBJ2-7, with D unclear. Germline CDR1 MGHRA, CDR2 YSYEKL. The V gene lost 4 bases and the J gene lost 3 bases, with 19 bases spanning the gap. The CDR3 has 16 amino acids. CDR3 nucleotide sequence: TGCGCCAGCAGCCGAGAAATGGTTCAGGCAATCTACGAGCAGTACTTC. It yields the protein CASSREMVQAIYEQYF.

This clone was seen repeatedly, ten times or more. The chain joins TRBV6-2 or TRBV6-3 to TRBJ1-5; a weak D match, TRBD1 (5 bases). This CDR3 is 17 amino acids long. Trimming took off 2 bases at V and 6 bases at J, with 20 bases between the two ends. The germline CDR1 and CDR2 sequences are MNHEY and SVGEGT. CDR3 amino acids: CASSYGTQSGQGQPQHF. CDR3 sequence (DNA): TGTGCCAGCAGTTACGGGACTCAGTCCGGGCAGGGTCAGCCCCAGCATTTT.

With respect to this clone: A read error may account for a junction end that differs from germline. V usage is TRBV20-1 and J usage is TRBJ2-1, with TRBD2 matching 8 bases. There are 16 residues in the CDR3. The germline V gene has CDR1 DFQATT and CDR2 SNEGSKA (reference sequence). The CDR3 protein is CSARVRAGGYYNEKFF. The CDR3 nucleotides read TGCAGTGCTAGAGTGAGGGCGGGAGGATACTACAATGAGAAGTTCTTC.

This clone came up many times. The genes are TRBV24-1 and TRBJ2-1; 13 bases are a match to TRBD2. Germline values: CDR1 KGHDR, CDR2 SFDVKD. Germline trimming cut 6 bases from V and 6 bases from J; bases unmatched to any gene: 7. This CDR3 spans 16 amino acids. DNA for the CDR3: TGTGCCACCAGTAGACCGGGACTAGCGGGAAGCAATGAGCAGTTCTTC. It yields the protein CATSRPGLAGSNEQFF.

As to this clone: The same CDR3 can be traced to other DNA sequences in this sample. This chain uses TRBV18 with TRBJ2-7, with D perhaps matching TRBD1 (5 bases). The CDR3 length is 17 residues. The germline CDR1 and CDR2 sequences are KGHSH and LQKENI. V was pared by 2 bases and J by 0 bases, with 17 bases between. In nucleotides, the CDR3 is TGTGCCAGCTCACCAGGACAAGCTAGGAGACCCTCCTACGAGCAGTACTTC. This gives the protein CASSPGQARRPSYEQYF.

This clone was seen only a few times. One junction end disagrees with the germline gene, perhaps due to a read error. The V call is TRBV2, the J call TRBJ2-6, with D maybe TRBD1 (5 bases). Germline lookup yields CDR1 SNHLY and CDR2 FYNNEI. The CDR3 is 15 amino acids. The CDR3 DNA sequence: TGTGCCAGCCGAAAGAGAATGTCTGGGGCCAACGTCATGACTTTC. Translating gives CASRKRMSGANVMTF.

This clone has a single count. The chain recombines TRBV7-9 with TRBJ1-2; a possible D gene is TRBD1 (6 bases). There are 14 residues in the CDR3. V lost 1 base and J 4 bases, leaving 10 bases between the germline ends. Germline V gene data show CDR1 as SEHNR and CDR2 as FQNEAQ (reference sequence). The CDR3 region has the DNA TGTGCCAGCAGCTTAGAGGGGGTAGTCTATGGCTACACCTTC. Amino acid sequence: CASSLEGVVYGYTF.

This clone showed up many times. This chain connects TRBV6-5 to TRBJ2-7; weak D call: TRBD1 (6 bases). Looked up from germline, CDR1 is MNHEY and CDR2 is SVGAGI. With 2 bases removed from V and 3 bases from J, the gap between germline ends came to 11 bases. The CDR3 spans 14 residues. The CDR3 spells CASSYGRGGYEQYF. The CDR3 DNA sequence: TGTGCCAGCAGTTACGGTAGAGGGGGCTACGAGCAGTACTTC.